One and the same sample provided the 27 T cell receptor beta chains below, sequenced in a study of response to subunit inactivated influenza vaccine. TCRdb redid the calling of the RT-PCR reads with MiXCR, one entry per CDR3 protein. The repertoire includes 450,000 to 600,000 distinct CDR3 sequences, approximately 15% of them detected once, and less than 4% sits in the top ten. Specimen: CD4+ T cells sorted from PBMCs, collected about 23 months after vaccination. The source of these receptors is a man between 45 and 75 years old who received an inactivated influenza vaccine.

The rearrangement joins TRBV2 to TRBJ1-4, with D uncertain. From germline, CDR1 is SNHLY and CDR2 FYNNEI. The CDR3 has 14 amino acids. The V end lost 8 bases, the J end lost 7 bases, and 17 bases lay between the germline ends. CDR3 sequence reads: CASLAVALGEKLFF. As DNA, the CDR3 is TGTGCCAGCCTAGCGGTCGCCCTTGGTGAAAAACTGTTTTTT.

At least ten counts were recorded for this clonotype. The chain uses TRBV27 and TRBJ2-3; possible D gene TRBD1, 5 bases. Germline CDR1 and CDR2: MNHEY and SMNVEV (reference sequence). This CDR3 has 13 residues. Trimming removed 3 bases at V and 7 bases at J, with 11 bases between. The CDR3 bases are TGTGCCAGCAGTTTGCAGGGCCTGAATACGCAGTATTTT. The encoded protein is CASSLQGLNTQYF.

This clonotype was seen only a few times. This chain links TRBV6-2 or TRBV6-3 with TRBJ2-1, with unresolved D. The CDR3 runs 13 residues. V dropped 6 bases and J dropped 4 bases, with 10 bases sitting between them. Germline loops: CDR1 MNHEY, CDR2 SVGEGT. CDR3: CASRHRLYNEQFF. The CDR3 DNA follows: TGTGCCAGCAGACATCGGTTGTACAATGAGCAGTTCTTC.

The V and J genes are TRBV28 and TRBJ2-3; D unclear. V was clipped by 7 bases and J by 0 bases, with 11 bases between them. In germline, CDR1 is MDHEN, CDR2 SYDVKM. This CDR3 is 14 amino acids long. The CDR3 region has the DNA TGTGCCAGCAAGTCAGGACCTAGCACAGATACGCAGTATTTT. Protein sequence: CASKSGPSTDTQYF.

The rearrangement uses TRBV4-2 and TRBJ1-5, with D possibly being TRBD1 (5 bases). Per germline, CDR1 LGHNA and CDR2 YNFKEQ. The CDR3 covers 16 residues. The germline V and J ends were trimmed by 1 base and 1 base, with 11 bases remaining between them. CDR3 bases: TGTGCCAGCAGCCAAGCCGGCCAGGGCAGCAATCAGCCCCAGCATTTT. Its protein product is CASSQAGQGSNQPQHF.

V and J are TRBV2 and TRBJ2-2; D perhaps matches TRBD1 (6 bases). Germline V gives CDR1 SNHLY, CDR2 FYNNEI. Trimming stripped 6 bases from V and 6 bases from J, with 11 bases between. The CDR3 loop spans 13 amino acids. CDR3 region: CASSVQGAGELFF. DNA for the CDR3: TGTGCCAGCAGCGTACAGGGTGCCGGGGAGCTGTTTTTT. Looking up the rest from reference TRBV2 and TRBJ2-2 gives the full variable domain: EPEVTQTPSHQVTQMGQEVILRCVPISNHLYFYWYRQILGQKVEFLVSFYNNEISEKSEIFDDQFSVERPDGSNFTLKIRSTKLEDSAMYFCASSVQGAGELFFGEGSRLTVL.

This chain joins TRBV6-2 or TRBV6-3 and TRBJ2-3; 11 positions agree with TRBD2. This CDR3 has 15 amino acids. Unmatched junction bases numbered 5, after V lost 6 bases and J lost 3 bases. Looked up from germline, CDR1 is MNHEY and CDR2 is SVGEGT. CDR3 residues: CASRPTSGTTDTQYF. CDR3 nucleotide sequence: TGTGCCAGCAGACCGACTAGCGGGACTACAGATACGCAGTATTTT.

This chain connects TRBV12-3 or TRBV12-4 to TRBJ1-5, with D uncertain. The V end was cut by 4 bases, the J end by 0 bases, with 7 bases between. This CDR3 region has 14 residues. DNA for the CDR3: TGTGCCAGCAGTTCTTTCGTTAGCAATCAGCCCCAGCATTTT. Translated: CASSSFVSNQPQHF.

In its sample, this clonotype was seen a few times. This sequence joins TRBV7-2 and TRBJ2-7; 8 nucleotides line up with TRBD2. The CDR3 length is 15 residues. Germline-derived CDR1 and CDR2 are SGHTA and FQGNSA. Losses at the gene ends were 2 bases for V and 7 bases for J; bases not matched to a gene: 10. The CDR3 here is CASSLRRGGLGEQYF. In nucleotides, the CDR3 is TGTGCCAGCAGCTTACGGCGCGGGGGGCTGGGGGAGCAGTACTTC.

This clonotype was seen at least ten times. This chain uses TRBV18 with TRBJ2-1; D is possibly TRBD1 or TRBD2 (5 bases each). The V and J ends lost 3 bases and 10 bases respectively, with 22 bases between them. The CDR3 runs to 16 residues. CDR1 is KGHSH, CDR2 LQKENI, per germline. The CDR3 protein is CASSPRSGDLTREQFF. The CDR3 DNA follows: TGTGCCAGCTCACCCCGATCTGGGGACCTAACTAGGGAGCAGTTCTTC.

The CDR3 DNA follows: TGTGCCAGCAGCCAAGACGGGGGTCGGGCACCCCTCCACTTT. It codes for CASSQDGGRAPLHF. The V call is TRBV3-1, the J call TRBJ1-6; a possible D gene is TRBD1 (5 bases). Germline assignment: CDR1 LGHDT and CDR2 YNNKEL (reference sequence). V dropped 0 bases and J dropped 11 bases, with 11 bases sitting between them. The CDR3 has 14 amino acids.

This clonotype was found a few times. This chain connects TRBV7-2 to TRBJ1-1; TRBD1 matches at 8 bases. Germline CDR1 SGHTA, CDR2 FQGNSA. The V gene end was trimmed by 5 bases and the J gene end by 5 bases; junction bases not matched to a gene: 4. This CDR3 contains 13 residues. DNA of the CDR3: TGTGCCAGCAGCACACGACAGGGGACTGAAGCTTTCTTT. It is translated as CASSTRQGTEAFF.

This chain links TRBV6-1 with TRBJ1-1, with 10 bases that match TRBD1. Germline CDR1 is MNHNS and CDR2 is SASEGT. The V gene end was trimmed by 5 bases and the J gene end by 5 bases; junction bases not matched to a gene: 8. The CDR3 is made up of 15 amino acids. The CDR3 protein is CASSPLRTGGTEAFF. CDR3 nucleotide sequence: TGTGCCAGCAGTCCCCTACGGACAGGGGGGACTGAAGCTTTCTTT.

This clonotype has just a few counts. This chain uses TRBV11-2 with TRBJ2-5; 8 nucleotides agree with TRBD1. From germline, CDR1 is SGHAT and CDR2 FQNNGV. The CDR3 has 14 residues. V dropped 3 bases and J dropped 4; count of bases not matched to a gene: 4. CDR3 residues: CASSFGRGRETQYF. The CDR3, as DNA: TGTGCCAGCAGCTTTGGCAGGGGGCGAGAGACCCAGTACTTC. Filled out from reference TRBV11-2 and TRBJ2-5, the complete variable domain reads EAGVAQSPRYKIIEKRQSVAFWCNPISGHATLYWYQQILGQGPKLLIQFQNNGVVDDSQLPKDRFSAERLKGVDSTLKIQPAKLEDSAVYLCASSFGRGRETQYFGPGTRLLVL.

The table lists this clonotype with a few counts. The rearrangement joins TRBV20-1 to TRBJ2-3; TRBD2 matches 7 bases. The germline V gene has CDR1 DFQATT and CDR2 SNEGSKA (reference sequence). J gave up 1 base and V 6 bases, and 13 bases lay outside the gene matches. The CDR3 has 16 residues. The CDR3 here is CSASSWGGPGTDTQYF. The CDR3 DNA is TGCAGTGCCAGCTCTTGGGGAGGGCCGGGCACAGATACGCAGTATTTT.

This clonotype was counted between two and nine times. V usage is TRBV6-5 and J usage is TRBJ1-4; maybe TRBD1 (5 bases). The CDR3 has 16 amino acids. Germline V gene lookup returns CDR1 MNHEY and CDR2 SVGAGI. Trimming cost V 0 bases and J 0 bases, with 8 bases left between them. This chain's CDR3 is CASSYSGVATNEKLFF. Written as DNA, the CDR3 is TGTGCCAGCAGTTACTCGGGGGTTGCAACTAATGAAAAACTGTTTTTT.

This clonotype was seen only a few times. A read error may account for a junction end that differs from germline. V usage is TRBV6-1 and J usage is TRBJ2-2; 10 bases are shared with TRBD2. In germline, CDR1 is MNHNS, CDR2 SASEGT. This CDR3 is built from 15 residues. The CDR3 is CASTSGGADTGELFF. The CDR3 bases are TGTGCAAGCACGAGCGGGGGGGCCGACACCGGGGAGCTGTTTTTT.

This sequence joins TRBV4-1 and TRBJ2-1, with 7 nucleotides matching TRBD2. V was pared by 1 base and J by 0 bases, with 6 bases of the junction left unmatched. The CDR3 contains 17 residues. The V gene's germline CDR1 is MGHRA and CDR2 YSYEKL. The CDR3 is CASSQVPGGLSYNEQFF. The CDR3 region has the DNA TGCGCCAGCAGCCAAGTACCGGGGGGACTCTCCTACAATGAGCAGTTCTTC.

This chain uses TRBV7-9 with TRBJ1-1, with D tentatively TRBD1 (5 bases). From germline, CDR1 is SEHNR and CDR2 FQNEAQ (reference sequence). Deletions cut 8 bases from V and 5 bases from J, with 12 bases between. This CDR3 contains 12 residues. DNA of the CDR3: TGTGCCAGCGGTCGGGGGGTAACTGAAGCTTTCTTT. This encodes CASGRGVTEAFF.

This chain connects TRBV28 to TRBJ1-2, with D perhaps TRBD1 (6 bases). The CDR3 runs 14 residues. Trimming removed 9 bases from V and 2 bases from J, with 16 bases in between. Per germline, CDR1 MDHEN and CDR2 SYDVKM. The CDR3 nucleotides are TGTGCCAGTAGGCAGACAGGCAAAAACTATGGCTACACCTTC. Its protein product is CASRQTGKNYGYTF.

This clonotype turned up a few times. This chain links TRBV12-3 or TRBV12-4 with TRBJ2-5; 8 bases map to TRBD2. This CDR3 contains 15 residues. The junction had 4 bases not matched to a gene; V was cut back by 3 bases and J by 1 base. The CDR3 is CASSLGSGVQETQYF. CDR3 DNA sequence: TGTGCCAGCAGTTTGGGTAGCGGGGTCCAAGAGACCCAGTACTTC.

The V gene is TRBV7-8, the J gene TRBJ2-4; D gene uncertain. The germline CDR1 and CDR2 sequences are SGHVS and FQNEAQ. CDR3 length: 16 residues. Trimming removed 2 bases from V and 0 bases from J, with 11 bases in between. CDR3 DNA: TGTGCCAGCAGCTTAACCCAGGAAAAAGCCAAAAACATTCAGTACTTC. Its translation is CASSLTQEKAKNIQYF.

This clonotype has only a few counts. The chain uses TRBV29-1 and TRBJ1-1, with 12 bases fitting TRBD1. The CDR3 runs 17 residues. Germline-derived CDR1 and CDR2 are SQVTM and ANQGSEA. V dropped 6 bases and J dropped 1; count of bases not matched to a gene: 12. The CDR3 region has the DNA TGCAGCGTCCAAACACCGGGACAGGGGGCGAAGAACACTGAAGCTTTCTTT. It yields the protein CSVQTPGQGAKNTEAFF.

Ten or more counts support this clonotype. This sequence joins TRBV20-1 and TRBJ2-1; 13 bases line up with TRBD2. Per the germline V gene, CDR1 is DFQATT and CDR2 is SNEGSKA (reference sequence). V lost 1 base and J lost 2; bases outside the gene matches: 2. This CDR3 spans 16 amino acids. The CDR3 bases are TGCAGTGCTAGAGCCGGACTAGCGGGAGCCTACAATGAGCAGTTCTTC. Its protein product is CSARAGLAGAYNEQFF.

The rearrangement links TRBV20-1 to TRBJ1-1; 7 bases line up with TRBD1. In germline, CDR1 is DFQATT, CDR2 SNEGSKA (reference sequence). The CDR3 covers 13 residues. Germline trimming cut 2 bases from V and 6 bases from J; bases unmatched to any gene: 6. The CDR3 DNA reads TGCAGTGCTAGAACCCAGACAGGGTCTGAAGCTTTCTTT. Encoded protein: CSARTQTGSEAFF.

The chain links TRBV20-1 to TRBJ2-7; D may be TRBD1 or TRBD2 (5 bases each). From germline, CDR1 is DFQATT and CDR2 SNEGSKA (reference sequence). CDR3 length equals 14 residues. V lost 0 bases and J 6 bases, leaving 15 bases between the germline ends. CDR3 coding DNA: TGCAGTGCTAGAGAGCCCAAGAGGGGCCTCGAGCAGTACTTC. Encoded protein: CSAREPKRGLEQYF.

This clonotype was recorded at least ten times. This chain connects TRBV20-1 to TRBJ2-7, with D uncertain. This CDR3 is 14 amino acids long. The germline CDR1 and CDR2 sequences are DFQATT and SNEGSKA (reference sequence). V lost 5 bases and J 3 bases, leaving 17 bases between the germline ends. The CDR3 reads CSARPPQAVYEQYF. DNA of the CDR3: TGCAGTGCTCGACCCCCTCAGGCCGTCTACGAGCAGTACTTC.